This TCR beta chain was retrieved from a study of beta chain features in type 1 diabetes. Findings and caveats of the study: It was not settled here whether HLA type affects TCRB rearrangement. Sequencing used cDNA, and cells with high TCR expression could therefore be over-represented. Patients' naive, central memory and regulatory TCRB repertoires appeared more alike than those of healthy donors. Researchers report that Type 1 diabetes patients had moderately but significantly shorter TCRB CDR3s across all four CD4+ subsets.

On this clone: Antigen unknown.

There are 15 residues in the CDR3. CDR1 and CDR2 from the germline V gene are SNHLY and FYNNEI. The V end was cut by 5 bases, the J end by 8 bases, with 21 bases between. Expressed TCRB transcripts were sequenced because the entire RNA isolate underwent reverse transcription. Generated by immunoSEQ multiplex PCR, the TCRdb table keeps only in-frame clones and is missing some. The table includes about 700,000 clones, 13% detected once. Sequencing was performed on naive CD4+ T cells from blood. The genes are TRBV2 and TRBJ2-5; a possible D gene is TRBD2 (7 bases). The receptor was derived from a man between 18 and 35 years old with type 1 diabetes. In DNA, the CDR3 is TGTGCCAGCAGTCCCCCGGGGGGCGGTTATGGCACCCAGTACTTC. It is translated as CASSPPGGGYGTQYF.